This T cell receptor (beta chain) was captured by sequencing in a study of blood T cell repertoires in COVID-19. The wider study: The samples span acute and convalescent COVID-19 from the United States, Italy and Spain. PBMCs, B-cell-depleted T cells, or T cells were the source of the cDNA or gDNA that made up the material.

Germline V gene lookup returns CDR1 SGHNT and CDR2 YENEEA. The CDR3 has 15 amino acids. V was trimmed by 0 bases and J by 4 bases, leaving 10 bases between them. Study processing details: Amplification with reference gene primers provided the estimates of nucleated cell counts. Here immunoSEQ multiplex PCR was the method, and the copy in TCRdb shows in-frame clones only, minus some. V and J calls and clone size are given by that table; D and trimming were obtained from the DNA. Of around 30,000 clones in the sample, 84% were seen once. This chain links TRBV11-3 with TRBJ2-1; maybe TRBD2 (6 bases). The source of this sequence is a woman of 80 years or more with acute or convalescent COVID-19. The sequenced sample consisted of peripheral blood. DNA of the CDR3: TGTGCCAGCAGCTTAGAGGCGGGACTTTACAATGAGCAGTTCTTC. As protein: CASSLEAGLYNEQFF.